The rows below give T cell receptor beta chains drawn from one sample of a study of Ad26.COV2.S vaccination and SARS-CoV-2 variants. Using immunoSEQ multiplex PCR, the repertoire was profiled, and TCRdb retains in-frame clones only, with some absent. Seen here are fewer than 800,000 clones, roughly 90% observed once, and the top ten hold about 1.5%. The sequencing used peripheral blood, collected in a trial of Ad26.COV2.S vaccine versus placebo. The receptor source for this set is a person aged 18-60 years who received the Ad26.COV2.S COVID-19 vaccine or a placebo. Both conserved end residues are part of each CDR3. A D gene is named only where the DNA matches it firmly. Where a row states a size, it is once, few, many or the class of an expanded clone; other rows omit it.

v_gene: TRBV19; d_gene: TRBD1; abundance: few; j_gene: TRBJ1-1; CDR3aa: CASRGQDDTEAFF; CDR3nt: TGTGCCAGTAGGGGACAGGACGACACTGAAGCTTTCTTT
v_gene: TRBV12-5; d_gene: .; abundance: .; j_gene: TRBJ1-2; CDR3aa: CASGRGGEGGYTF; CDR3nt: TGTGCTAGTGGTCGCGGGGGGGAGGGTGGCTACACCTTC
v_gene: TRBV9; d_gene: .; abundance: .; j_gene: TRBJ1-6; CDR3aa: CASSGQNLNSPLHF; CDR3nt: TGTGCCAGCAGCGGGCAGAACTTAAATTCACCCCTCCACTTT
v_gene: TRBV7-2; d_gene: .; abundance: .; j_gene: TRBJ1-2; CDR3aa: CASTINPGDYGYTF; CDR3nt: TGTGCCAGCACCATCAACCCTGGTGACTATGGCTACACCTTC
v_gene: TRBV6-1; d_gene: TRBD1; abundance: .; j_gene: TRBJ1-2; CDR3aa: CASSEGAEGRGFYGYTF; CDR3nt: TGTGCCAGCAGTGAGGGGGCGGAAGGCAGGGGGTTCTATGGCTACACCTTC
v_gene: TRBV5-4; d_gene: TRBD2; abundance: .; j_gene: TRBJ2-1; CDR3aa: CASSEPGGYNEQFF; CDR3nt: TGTGCCAGCAGCGAACCGGGAGGCTACAATGAGCAGTTCTTC
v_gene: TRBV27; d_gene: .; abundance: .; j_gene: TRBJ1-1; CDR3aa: CASSLSQGRPNTEAFF; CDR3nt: TGTGCCAGCAGTTTAAGCCAGGGACGCCCAAACACTGAAGCTTTCTTT
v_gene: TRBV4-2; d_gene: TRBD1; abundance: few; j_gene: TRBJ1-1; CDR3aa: CASSQGDRGEAFF; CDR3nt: TGTGCCAGCAGCCAAGGGGACAGGGGGGAAGCTTTCTTT
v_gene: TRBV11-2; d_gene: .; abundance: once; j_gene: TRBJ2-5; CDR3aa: CASSLGSTPPETQYF; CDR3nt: TGTGCCAGCAGCTTAGGTTCGACTCCGCCAGAGACCCAGTACTTC
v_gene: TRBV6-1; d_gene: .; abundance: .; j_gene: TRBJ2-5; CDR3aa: CASSESRGTQYF; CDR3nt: TGTGCCAGCAGTGAATCCAGGGGGACCCAGTACTTC
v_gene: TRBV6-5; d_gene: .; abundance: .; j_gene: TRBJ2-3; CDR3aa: CASSYRASTDTQYF; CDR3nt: TGTGCCAGCAGTTACCGGGCTAGCACAGATACGCAGTATTTT
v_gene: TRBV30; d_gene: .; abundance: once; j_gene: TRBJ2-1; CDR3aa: CAWRRGESYNEQFF; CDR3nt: TGTGCCTGGAGGAGGGGAGAATCCTACAATGAGCAGTTCTTC
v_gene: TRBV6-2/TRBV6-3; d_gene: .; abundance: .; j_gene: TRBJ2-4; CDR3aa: CASSYRREGNIQYF; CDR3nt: TGTGCCAGCAGTTACCGCAGGGAAGGAAACATTCAGTACTTC
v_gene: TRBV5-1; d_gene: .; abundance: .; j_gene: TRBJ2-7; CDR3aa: CASSFSLRGDEQYF; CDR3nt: TGCGCCAGCAGCTTTTCACTCAGGGGCGACGAGCAGTACTTC
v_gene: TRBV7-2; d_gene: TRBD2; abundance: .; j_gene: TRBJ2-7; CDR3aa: CASSHAGREYGQYF; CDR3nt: TGTGCCAGCAGCCACGCAGGGCGGGAGTACGGGCAGTACTTC
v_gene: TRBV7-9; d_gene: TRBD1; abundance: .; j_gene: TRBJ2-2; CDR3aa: CASTPGQTNTGELFF; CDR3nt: TGTGCCAGCACCCCGGGACAGACGAACACCGGGGAGCTGTTTTTT
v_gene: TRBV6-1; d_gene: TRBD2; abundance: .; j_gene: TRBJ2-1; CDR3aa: CASSEGLAGGPHNEQFF; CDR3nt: TGTGCCAGCAGTGAAGGGCTAGCGGGAGGGCCACACAATGAGCAGTTCTTC
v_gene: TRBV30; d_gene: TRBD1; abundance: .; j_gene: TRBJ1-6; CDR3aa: CAWLQGAAYNSPLHF; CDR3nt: TGTGCCTGGCTCCAGGGGGCAGCCTATAATTCACCCCTCCACTTT
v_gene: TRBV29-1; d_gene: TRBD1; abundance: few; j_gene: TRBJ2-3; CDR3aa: CSVGVGQNTQYF; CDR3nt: TGCAGCGTCGGTGTGGGACAGAATACGCAGTATTTT
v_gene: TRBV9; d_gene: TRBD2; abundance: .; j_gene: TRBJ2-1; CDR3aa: CASSVGLAEYNEQFF; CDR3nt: TGTGCCAGCAGCGTGGGACTAGCGGAATACAATGAGCAGTTCTTC
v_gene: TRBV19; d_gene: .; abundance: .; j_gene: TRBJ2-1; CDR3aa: CASSIGFAGRQFF; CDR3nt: TGTGCCAGTAGTATAGGTTTCGCGGGACGACAGTTCTTC
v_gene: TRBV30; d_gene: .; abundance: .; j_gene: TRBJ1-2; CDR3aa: CAWSWGSYYGYTF; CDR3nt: TGTGCCTGGAGTTGGGGTTCCTACTATGGCTACACCTTC
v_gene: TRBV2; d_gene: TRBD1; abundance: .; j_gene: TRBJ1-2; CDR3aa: CASSVDRGYGYTF; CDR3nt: TGTGCCAGCAGCGTGGACAGGGGATATGGCTACACCTTC
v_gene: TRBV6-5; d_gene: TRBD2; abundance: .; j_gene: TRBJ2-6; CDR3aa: CASRGGFSGANVLTF; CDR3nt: TGTGCCAGCCGGGGGGGCTTCTCTGGGGCCAACGTCCTGACTTTC
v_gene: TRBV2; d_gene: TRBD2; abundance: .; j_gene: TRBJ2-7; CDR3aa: CASSWTSGRYEQYF; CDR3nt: TGTGCCAGCAGCTGGACTAGCGGGAGGTACGAGCAGTACTTC
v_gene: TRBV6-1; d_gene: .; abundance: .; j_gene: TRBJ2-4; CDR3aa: CASSEKGDIQYF; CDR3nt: TGTGCCAGCAGTGAAAAAGGAGACATTCAGTACTTC
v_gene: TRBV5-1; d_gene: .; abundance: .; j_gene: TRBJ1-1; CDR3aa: CASSLGVNTEAFF; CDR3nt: TGCGCCAGCAGCTTAGGAGTGAACACTGAAGCTTTCTTT
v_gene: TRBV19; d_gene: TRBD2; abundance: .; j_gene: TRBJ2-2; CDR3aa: CASGGELFTGELFF; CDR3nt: TGTGCCAGTGGGGGGGAGCTCTTCACCGGGGAGCTGTTTTTT
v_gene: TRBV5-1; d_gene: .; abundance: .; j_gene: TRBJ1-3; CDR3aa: CASRTANSGNTIYF; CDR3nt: TGCGCCAGCAGGACAGCCAACTCTGGAAACACCATATATTTT
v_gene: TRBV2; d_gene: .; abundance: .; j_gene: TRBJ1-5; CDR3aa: CASSEVGSQHF; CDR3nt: TGTGCCAGCAGTGAAGTTGGATCCCAGCATTTT
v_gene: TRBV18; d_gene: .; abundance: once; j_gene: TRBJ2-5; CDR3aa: CASSPSTGRETQYF; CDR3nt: TGTGCCAGCTCACCTTCCACAGGGAGAGAGACCCAGTACTTC
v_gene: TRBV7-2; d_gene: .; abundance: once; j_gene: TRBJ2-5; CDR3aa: CASSPRGAPGTQYF; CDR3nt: TGTGCCAGCAGCCCCCGGGGGGCCCCAGGGACCCAGTACTTC
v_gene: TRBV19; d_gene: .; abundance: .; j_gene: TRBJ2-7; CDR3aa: CASSIGGIGYEQYF; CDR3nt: TGTGCCAGTAGTATCGGTGGGATCGGATACGAGCAGTACTTC
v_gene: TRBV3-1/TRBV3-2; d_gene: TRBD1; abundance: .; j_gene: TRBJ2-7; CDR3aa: CASGGTGSSYEQYF; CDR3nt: TGTGCCAGCGGGGGGACAGGGAGTTCCTACGAGCAGTACTTC
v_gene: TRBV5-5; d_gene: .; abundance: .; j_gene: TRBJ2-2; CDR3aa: CASSLGSDSLTGELFF; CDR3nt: TGTGCCAGCAGCTTGGGCTCGGACAGTCTTACCGGGGAGCTGTTTTTT
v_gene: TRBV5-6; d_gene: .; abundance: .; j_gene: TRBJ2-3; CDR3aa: CASSLGGTDTQYF; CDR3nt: TGTGCCAGCAGCTTAGGCGGCACAGATACGCAGTATTTT
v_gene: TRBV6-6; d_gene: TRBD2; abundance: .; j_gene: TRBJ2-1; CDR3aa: CASSLRASGGFYNEQFF; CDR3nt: TGTGCCAGCAGTCTGAGGGCTAGCGGGGGGTTTTACAATGAGCAGTTCTTC
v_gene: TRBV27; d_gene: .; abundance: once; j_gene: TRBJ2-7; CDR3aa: CASSLGGAGVLYEQYF; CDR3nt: TGTGCCAGCAGTTTAGGCGGAGCAGGAGTACTTTACGAGCAGTACTTC
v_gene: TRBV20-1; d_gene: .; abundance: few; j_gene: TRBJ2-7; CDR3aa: CSAYGHEQYF; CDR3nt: TGCAGTGCCTACGGGCACGAGCAGTACTTC
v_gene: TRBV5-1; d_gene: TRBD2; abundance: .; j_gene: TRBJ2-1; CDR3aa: CASSAGAGGTYNEQFF; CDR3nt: TGCGCCAGCAGCGCAGGGGCGGGAGGGACCTACAATGAGCAGTTCTTC
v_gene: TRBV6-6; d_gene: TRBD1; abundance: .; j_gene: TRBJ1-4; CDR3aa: CASSRDRGKLFF; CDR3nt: TGTGCCAGCAGTCGGGACAGGGGAAAACTGTTTTTT
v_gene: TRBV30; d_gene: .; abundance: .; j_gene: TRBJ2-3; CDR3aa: CAWGGLANTDTQYF; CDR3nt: TGTGCCTGGGGGGGGCTAGCGAACACAGATACGCAGTATTTT
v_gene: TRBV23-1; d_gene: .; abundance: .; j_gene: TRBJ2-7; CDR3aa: CASSQSRPEQYF; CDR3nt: TGCGCCAGCAGTCAATCAAGACCCGAGCAGTACTTC
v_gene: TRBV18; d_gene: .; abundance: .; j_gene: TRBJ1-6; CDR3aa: CASSPRLADAHSPLHF; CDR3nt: TGTGCCAGCTCACCACGTCTGGCAGATGCCCATTCACCCCTCCACTTT
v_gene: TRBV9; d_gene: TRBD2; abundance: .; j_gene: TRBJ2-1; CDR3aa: CASSPRAGGPSSYNEQFF; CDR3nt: TGTGCCAGCAGCCCCAGAGCGGGGGGCCCGAGCTCCTACAATGAGCAGTTCTTC
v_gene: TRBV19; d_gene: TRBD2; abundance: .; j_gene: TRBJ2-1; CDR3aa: CASSRGLGPVNEQFF; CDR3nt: TGTGCCAGTAGTAGAGGACTAGGGCCTGTCAATGAGCAGTTCTTC
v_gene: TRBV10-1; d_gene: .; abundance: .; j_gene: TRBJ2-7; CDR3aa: CASSESRAGVDEQYF; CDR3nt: TGCGCCAGCAGTGAGTCGAGGGCAGGGGTCGACGAGCAGTACTTC